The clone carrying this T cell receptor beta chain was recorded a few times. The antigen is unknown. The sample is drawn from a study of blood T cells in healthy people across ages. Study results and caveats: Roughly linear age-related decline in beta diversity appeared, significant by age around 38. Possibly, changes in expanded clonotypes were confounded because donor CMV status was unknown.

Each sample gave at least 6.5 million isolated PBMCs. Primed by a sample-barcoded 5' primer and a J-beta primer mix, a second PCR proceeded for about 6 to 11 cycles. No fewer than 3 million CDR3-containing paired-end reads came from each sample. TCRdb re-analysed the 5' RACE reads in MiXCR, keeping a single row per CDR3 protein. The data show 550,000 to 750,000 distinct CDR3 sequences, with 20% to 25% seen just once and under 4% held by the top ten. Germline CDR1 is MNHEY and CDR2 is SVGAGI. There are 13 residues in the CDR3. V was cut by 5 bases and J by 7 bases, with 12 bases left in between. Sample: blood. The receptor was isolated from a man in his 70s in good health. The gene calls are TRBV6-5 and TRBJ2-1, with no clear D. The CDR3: CASSPSWANEQFF. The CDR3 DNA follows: TGTGCCAGCAGTCCTAGTTGGGCAAATGAGCAGTTCTTC.